A single T cell receptor (beta chain) is shown here with its context. Antigen: not known. The data derive from a study of cytomegalovirus exposure and HLA in healthy donors. Findings and limits, study-wide: A likely sequencing artifact accounted for one observed cluster of highly shared sequence variants. A missense variant in DCLRE1C was later tied to TCR beta V- and J-gene trimming. In a later analysis, HLA-associated beta chains showed higher expansion and lower generation probabilities than comparable chains.

The CDR3 contains 16 residues. The germline V and J ends were trimmed by 1 base and 4 bases, with 13 bases remaining between them. Looked up from germline, CDR1 is MNHNS and CDR2 is SASEGT. Primers for the PCR totalled 60 Vbeta and 13 Jbeta. Using immunoSEQ multiplex PCR, the repertoire was profiled, and TCRdb retains in-frame clones only, with some absent. Here the sample spans 200,000 to 250,000 clones, 85% to 90% being singletons. The material sequenced was PBMCs. The chain is built from TRBV6-1 and TRBJ2-2; D might be TRBD1 (5 bases). This clonotype originated in a woman aged 18 to 35 in good health and CMV-seronegative. The CDR3 loop reads CASSEDVDSFTGELFF. CDR3 DNA sequence: TGTGCCAGCAGTGAAGATGTCGACAGCTTCACCGGGGAGCTGTTTTTT.